This T cell receptor (beta chain) appears in the sequencing data of a study of CD4 T cells in relation to SARS-CoV-2 and coronaviruses. Study information: The negative reference was HIV-1 Nef peptide pool or peptide-free culture. The study's findings and limits: Monoreactive clones expanded significantly more to SARS-CoV-2 than crossreactive clones did.

The protocol was immunoSEQ multiplex PCR, while the TCRdb copy is restricted to in-frame clones and leaves out a portion. The data show 20,000 to 30,000 clones, just under 75% seen once. Before the COVID-19 pandemic, during about 2010-2018, CD4+ T cells were taken from unexposed donors. Isolation of CD4+ T cells took place after less than twelve days in culture. As cell numbers allowed, unexposed-donor CD4+ T cells faced SARS-CoV-2 S/N and four cold-coronavirus spikes. Cultures held roughly 2 million PBMCs per well with approximately 9.8 IU/ml IL-2. This clone was counted only a few times. As yet, its antigen is unknown. The CDR3 is 15 amino acids. The V end lost 6 bases, the J end lost 3 bases, and 18 bases lay between the germline ends. Looked up from germline, CDR1 is MDHEN and CDR2 is SYDVKM.

The receptor comes from a human donor in good health. The chain employs TRBV28 and TRBJ2-7, with a possible D match to TRBD1 (5 bases). Sequences were obtained from CD4+ T cells from PBMCs, cultured in vitro. The CDR3 loop is CASREEGAPRYEQYF. Written as DNA, the CDR3 is TGTGCCAGCAGGGAAGAAGGGGCCCCCCGCTACGAGCAGTACTTC.